These 3 T cell receptor beta chains were all obtained from the same sample, sequenced in a study of vaccination and CD4 T cells after COVID-19. Oncomine TCR Beta short-read sequencing was applied to DNA from cultured CD4+ T cells. TCRdb reprocessed the PCR reads with MiXCR, giving one entry per CDR3 protein. The sample holds about 14,000 distinct CDR3 sequences, around 60% seen once. Specified treatment: roughly 10-day PBMC culture with coronavirus spike peptide pools or control peptides (ViraFEST assay). For these TCRs, the target antigens are not known. Sequenced: CD4+ T cells from blood, cultured in vitro. The receptor source for this set is a human donor who had recovered from COVID-19.

This chain connects TRBV19 to TRBJ1-5; TRBD1 matches at 10 bases. The CDR3 spans 15 residues. The V segment lost 3 bases and the J segment 5 bases; nucleotides outside the gene matches: 4. Germline assignment: CDR1 LNHDA and CDR2 SQIVND (reference sequence). CDR3 bases: TGTGCCAGTAGTATTCGGACAGGGGGTGATCAGCCCCAGCATTTT. Protein sequence: CASSIRTGGDQPQHF.

V is TRBV7-9 and J is TRBJ1-2; D might be TRBD1 (5 bases). Germline V CDR1 and CDR2: SEHNR, FQNEAQ (reference sequence). The CDR3 extends over 15 amino acids. V dropped 6 bases and J dropped 4 bases, with 18 bases sitting between them. The CDR3 sequence: CASSFARAAVYGYTF. CDR3 bases: TGTGCCAGCAGTTTTGCCAGGGCCGCTGTCTATGGCTACACCTTC.

V is TRBV6-5 and J is TRBJ2-5; tentatively, D is TRBD1 (6 bases). Trimming took off 0 bases at V and 7 bases at J, with 18 bases between the two ends. The CDR3 contains 16 residues. The germline V gene has CDR1 MNHEY and CDR2 SVGAGI. The CDR3 DNA sequence: TGTGCCAGCAGTTACTCCGGGACACGGGTATCAACGACCCAGTACTTC. As protein: CASSYSGTRVSTTQYF.